One TCR beta chain is described in this entry. As yet, its antigen is unknown. UMIs were added to TCR cDNA along with a universal primer site when it was made by 5'RACE template switching. TCRdb re-called the 5' RACE reads through MiXCR, storing one row per CDR3 protein. This sample has about 340,000 distinct CDR3 sequences, with under 15% found just once. This record belongs to a study of T cells after yellow fever vaccination. Study-level background: Fractions of limited cellularity were prepared by means of SMART-Seq v4 Ultra Low Input.

Per the germline V gene, CDR1 is KGHDR and CDR2 is SFDVKD. Trimming stripped 4 bases from V and 8 bases from J, with 14 bases between. The length of the CDR3 is 14 residues. The study, taken as a whole, reports: Clonotypes appearing in both CD4 and CD8 compartments existed, and their share was small. Post-booster repertoires contained most primary-vaccination clones again (roughly 95% CD4, about 88% CD8).

Sequencing was performed on CD4+ T cells sorted from PBMCs, taken 15 days after the yellow fever booster vaccination. The V gene is TRBV24-1, the J gene TRBJ2-1; D unresolved. The sequence was collected from a man aged 18 to 35 who received the YFV17D yellow fever vaccine. The CDR3 DNA follows: TGTGCCACCAGTGACCCGAGGAATTTCCATGAGCAGTTCTTC. Protein: CATSDPRNFHEQFF.